This TCR beta chain stems from a study of blood T cell repertoires in COVID-19. V shed 6 bases, J shed 4 bases, and the junction held 7 bases outside the gene matches. Germline CDR1 reads LGHNT; CDR2 reads FRNRAP. The length of the CDR3 is 15 residues. Data came from immunoSEQ multiplex PCR; TCRdb stores just in-frame clones and leaves some out. The data show fewer than 450,000 clones, about 88% seen once. Sequencing was done on a sample of PBMCs or T cells enriched from blood (not recorded which). The gene calls are TRBV12-5 and TRBJ2-5; 11 bases fit TRBD2. This TCR was recovered from a woman aged 25-40 years who had recovered from COVID-19. CDR3 protein: CASGISGGAGETQYF. CDR3 DNA: TGTGCTAGTGGGATTAGCGGGGGGGCAGGAGAGACCCAGTACTTC.